Following are 22 T cell receptor beta chains from one sample sequenced in a study of immune cell composition in non-small cell lung cancer. Clones were sequenced by immunoSEQ multiplex PCR, and TCRdb holds only the in-frame ones, with some missing. The sample has 11,000 to 15,000 clones; roughly 80% are singletons. The specimen was lung tumor tissue. These receptors all stem from a human donor with non-small cell lung cancer.

The rearrangement uses TRBV7-3 and TRBJ2-1; 10 nucleotides match TRBD2. This CDR3 has 15 amino acids. J was trimmed by 8 bases and V by 3 bases; bases with no gene match: 7. The germline CDR1 and CDR2 sequences are SGHTA and FQGTGA. CDR3 bases: TGTGCCAGCAGCTTCGAGCGGGAGGGCGGCGATGAGCAGTTCTTC. It codes for CASSFEREGGDEQFF.

This chain connects TRBV11-3 to TRBJ1-5; D gene unclear. Deletions cut 4 bases from V and 3 bases from J, with 7 bases between. The V gene's germline CDR1 is SGHNT and CDR2 YENEEA. The CDR3 loop spans 13 amino acids. The CDR3 nucleotides are TGTGCCAGCAGCTCAGGTCCCAATCAGCCCCAGCATTTT. Encoded protein: CASSSGPNQPQHF.

The rearrangement uses TRBV7-9 and TRBJ2-3; TRBD2 aligns across 10 bases. The V gene's germline CDR1 is SEHNR and CDR2 FQNEAQ (reference sequence). The CDR3 runs to 16 residues. J was trimmed by 2 bases and V by 1 base; bases with no gene match: 3. As DNA, the CDR3 is TGTGCCAGCAGCTTAGACGGACTAGCGGTCACAGATACGCAGTATTTT. The encoded protein is CASSLDGLAVTDTQYF.

The V call is TRBV14, the J call TRBJ2-5; 7 bases are shared with TRBD2. The J call may be incorrect, as the DNA end agrees better with TRBJ2-7. This CDR3 region has 13 residues. Germline CDR1 SGHDN, CDR2 FVKESK. CDR3 coding DNA: TGTGCCAGCAGCCGGGGCGGGAGCTACGAGCAGTACTTC. Protein sequence: CASSRGGSYEQYF.

This chain joins TRBV18 and TRBJ1-2; possible D gene TRBD1, 6 bases. The V gene lost 1 base and the J gene lost 0 bases, with 12 bases spanning the gap. Germline V gives CDR1 KGHSH, CDR2 LQKENI. This CDR3 region has 16 residues. The CDR3 DNA reads TGTGCCAGCTCACCACTTCTCAAGGGGGCTAACTATGGCTACACCTTC. Its translation is CASSPLLKGANYGYTF.

The chain is built from TRBV27 and TRBJ2-1; 10 bases map to TRBD2. The CDR3 contains 19 residues. The J segment lost 0 bases and the V segment lost 5 bases, leaving 13 bases of the junction unmatched. Germline assignment: CDR1 MNHEY and CDR2 SMNVEV (reference sequence). This chain's CDR3 is CASSARQAGGTSSYNEQFF. DNA of the CDR3: TGTGCCAGCAGTGCCCGCCAAGCGGGAGGGACGAGCTCCTACAATGAGCAGTTCTTC.

The gene calls are TRBV19 and TRBJ2-2; 7 nucleotides agree with TRBD2. After removal of 1 base from V and 2 bases from J, the junction contained 7 bases not matched to a gene. Germline assignment: CDR1 LNHDA and CDR2 SQIVND (reference sequence). This CDR3 region has 17 residues. This chain's CDR3 is CASSIGPPSGNTGELFF. DNA for the CDR3: TGTGCCAGTAGTATAGGTCCTCCTAGCGGCAACACCGGGGAGCTGTTTTTT.

This chain links TRBV7-2 with TRBJ2-2; the D gene is possibly TRBD2 (6 bases). There are 15 residues in the CDR3. The germline V and J ends were trimmed by 5 bases and 5 bases, with 15 bases remaining between them. Germline V CDR1 and CDR2: SGHTA, FQGNSA. As DNA, the CDR3 is TGTGCCAGCAGCGCATACGGGAGCGGGACCGGGGAGCTGTTTTTT. Translation gives CASSAYGSGTGELFF.

This clone has a handful of counts. The rearrangement links TRBV14 to TRBJ1-1; no definite D call. Trimming cost V 0 bases and J 6 bases, with 5 bases left between them. The CDR3 extends over 12 amino acids. Germline-derived CDR1 and CDR2 are SGHDN and FVKESK. The CDR3 DNA sequence: TGTGCCAGCAGCCAAGATACAGCTGAAGCTTTCTTT. This gives the protein CASSQDTAEAFF.

This rearrangement joins TRBV15 to TRBJ1-4, with 9 positions matching TRBD1. J was trimmed by 4 bases and V by 3 bases; bases with no gene match: 3. There are 15 residues in the CDR3. Germline lookup yields CDR1 LNHNV and CDR2 YYDKDF (reference sequence). CDR3 residues: CATSSWTGDNEKLFF. The CDR3 bases are TGTGCCACCAGCAGCTGGACAGGGGATAATGAAAAACTGTTTTTT.

This chain links TRBV6-6 with TRBJ1-5; D possibly corresponds to TRBD1 (6 bases). Germline V gene lookup returns CDR1 MNHNY and CDR2 SVGAGI (reference sequence). V dropped 2 bases and J dropped 6 bases, with 8 bases sitting between them. The CDR3 is made up of 13 amino acids. The CDR3, as DNA: TGTGCCAGCAGTTACCAACAGGGTCAGCCCCAGCATTTT. Translation: CASSYQQGQPQHF.

The CDR3 bases are TGTGCCAGCAGCGTAGGGACCACCGGGGTTAGGGAGACCCAGTACTTC. Amino acids: CASSVGTTGVRETQYF. The chain couples TRBV9 to TRBJ2-5, with a weak D call TRBD2 (5 bases). The ends were cut back, 0 bases at V and 5 bases at J, with 17 bases in the middle. CDR3 length: 16 amino acids. Per the germline V gene, CDR1 is SGDLS and CDR2 is YYNGEE.

This clone has a single count. This chain uses TRBV10-3 with TRBJ2-3; the match to TRBD1 covers 7 bases. The length of the CDR3 is 14 residues. CDR1 and CDR2 (germline): ENHRY, SYGVKD. Trimming at V came to 4 bases and at J to 1 base, leaving 2 bases not matched to a gene. The CDR3: CAISVGGGTDTQYF. The DNA of the CDR3 is TGTGCCATCAGTGTAGGGGGCGGCACAGATACGCAGTATTTT.

CDR3 nucleotides: TGCAGCGTTGGAGGGTGGGACGAGACCCAGTACTTC. Translation: CSVGGWDETQYF. V usage is TRBV29-1 and J usage is TRBJ2-5; D may match TRBD1 or TRBD2 (5 bases each). The CDR3 is 12 residues long. The germline V and J ends were trimmed by 4 bases and 5 bases, with 11 bases remaining between them. CDR1 SQVTM and CDR2 ANQGSEA come from the germline V gene. Drawing the rest from reference TRBV29-1 and TRBJ2-5, the complete variable domain is SAVISQKPSRDICQRGTSLTIQCQVDSQVTMMFWYRQQPGQSLTLIATANQGSEATYESGFVIDKFPISRPNLTFSTLTVSNMSPEDSSIYLCSVGGWDETQYFGPGTRLLVL.

The chain combines TRBV4-1 with TRBJ2-7; maybe TRBD2 (5 bases). The V end lost 0 bases, the J end lost 6 bases, and 12 bases lay between the germline ends. Germline V gene sequence: CDR1 MGHRA, CDR2 YSYEKL. The CDR3 totals 14 residues. The CDR3 sequence is CASSQDQVAGEQYF. The DNA for the CDR3 is TGCGCCAGCAGCCAAGACCAGGTGGCGGGCGAGCAGTACTTC.

This clone was detected a few times. The chain couples TRBV4-2 to TRBJ2-2; possible D gene TRBD2, 5 bases. Trimming shortened V by 1 base and J by 8 bases, and 14 bases separated the two germline ends. The CDR3 sequence is 15 residues long. Germline values: CDR1 LGHNA, CDR2 YNFKEQ. The CDR3 region has the DNA TGTGCCAGCAGCCAAGGGACTCCCAGTGGAGGGGAGCTGTTTTTT. Protein product: CASSQGTPSGGELFF.

The chain combines TRBV4-3 with TRBJ1-6; the match to TRBD1 covers 11 bases. Germline V gives CDR1 LGHNA, CDR2 YSLEER. With V trimmed by 0 bases and J by 7 bases, 8 bases remained unmatched. The CDR3 length is 18 residues. The CDR3 loop reads CASSQDLTGTGGNSPLHF. DNA of the CDR3: TGCGCCAGCAGCCAAGATCTCACCGGGACAGGGGGGAATTCACCCCTCCACTTT.

The chain uses TRBV29-1 and TRBJ2-1; the D call may be TRBD1 or TRBD2 (5 bases each). Germline lookup yields CDR1 SQVTM and CDR2 ANQGSEA. This CDR3 comprises 12 residues. CDR3: CGTGWGRNEQFF. For the CDR3, the DNA is TGCGGGACGGGATGGGGCCGCAATGAGCAGTTCTTC.

The V gene is TRBV2, the J gene TRBJ2-6, with 9 nucleotides matching TRBD2. The CDR3 runs to 15 residues. After removal of 5 bases from V and 4 bases from J, the junction contained 3 bases not matched to a gene. CDR1 is SNHLY, CDR2 FYNNEI, per germline. As DNA, the CDR3 is TGTGCCAGCAGTCTAGCGGGAACCGGGGCCAACGTCCTGACTTTC. Its protein is CASSLAGTGANVLTF.

J is TRBJ2-3 and V is TRBV28; D might be TRBD2 (5 bases). This CDR3 is built from 13 residues. V was trimmed by 8 bases and J by 2 bases, leaving 11 bases between them. The germline V gene encodes CDR1 MDHEN and CDR2 SYDVKM. The DNA for the CDR3 is TGTGCCAGCCTGGACTTCTCCACAGATACGCAGTATTTT. Translating it yields CASLDFSTDTQYF.

This rearrangement joins TRBV9 to TRBJ2-1, with 9 bases that match TRBD2. This CDR3 is built from 15 residues. CDR1 is SGDLS and CDR2 is YYNGEE in the germline V gene. V gave up 2 bases and J gave up 1 base; unmatched junction bases: 1. DNA for the CDR3: TGTGCCAGCAGCGTGACTAGCGGTTCCTACAATGAGCAGTTCTTC. It codes for CASSVTSGSYNEQFF.

This chain links TRBV27 with TRBJ1-2; TRBD1 is a possible D gene (6 bases). CDR3 size: 14 residues. V shed 2 bases and J shed 1 base, with 8 bases lying between them. CDR1 is MNHEY, CDR2 SMNVEV, per germline (reference sequence). DNA for the CDR3: TGTGCCAGCAGTTTACAGGGGTATAACTATGGCTACACCTTC. Translated: CASSLQGYNYGYTF.